One and the same sample provided the 27 T cell receptor beta chains below, sequenced in a study of CD8 T cells in Susac syndrome. An amount of RNA that ranged from roughly 0.45 to 1 ug was reverse transcribed with random hexamers. TCRdb re-called the immunoSEQ multiplex PCR reads through MiXCR, storing one row per CDR3 protein. The table includes 180,000 or so distinct CDR3 sequences, nearly 95% detected once. The sequenced material came from CD4+ T cells from PBMCs. All receptors derive from a human donor with multiple sclerosis.

This clonotype was seen a single time. The chain employs TRBV20-1 and TRBJ2-3, with TRBD1 identical over 7 bases. The CDR3 covers 11 residues. Germline CDR1 DFQATT, CDR2 SNEGSKA (reference sequence). J lost 5 bases, V lost 6 bases, and 2 bases had no gene match. CDR3 sequence (DNA): TGCAGTGCCCCAGGGGGAGATACGCAGTATTTT. This gives the protein CSAPGGDTQYF.

The chain has TRBV29-1 and TRBJ2-1, with 7 bases matching TRBD2. Germline lookup yields CDR1 SQVTM and CDR2 ANQGSEA. This CDR3 contains 14 residues. V dropped 5 bases and J dropped 1; count of bases not matched to a gene: 5. The CDR3 sequence is CSVFTSVSYNEQFF. The CDR3 DNA reads as TGCAGCGTTTTTACTAGCGTATCCTACAATGAGCAGTTCTTC.

This sequence joins TRBV5-6 and TRBJ1-6; no reliable D call. The CDR3 covers 17 residues. Germline CDR1 is SGHDT and CDR2 is YYEEEE. V gave up 4 bases and J gave up 0 bases, with 14 bases separating them. In nucleotides, the CDR3 is TGTGCCAGCAGCCCAAGACACCTGAGCTCCTATAATTCACCCCTCCACTTT. It codes for CASSPRHLSSYNSPLHF.

The genes are TRBV28 and TRBJ2-7; TRBD2 aligns across 14 bases. The V and J ends lost 7 bases and 4 bases, in that order; junction bases with no gene match: 3. This CDR3 is built from 14 residues. CDR1 is MDHEN and CDR2 is SYDVKM in the germline V gene. The CDR3 loop is CASKGLAGAYEQYF. As DNA, the CDR3 is TGTGCCAGCAAGGGACTAGCGGGAGCTTACGAGCAGTACTTC.

The chain couples TRBV20-1 to TRBJ2-5; no firm D call. Trimming removed 7 bases at V and 2 bases at J, with 8 bases between. The CDR3 is 11 residues long. The germline gives CDR1 DFQATT, CDR2 SNEGSKA (reference sequence). CDR3 DNA sequence: TGCAGTGTGAACGCACAAGAGACCCAGTACTTC. As protein: CSVNAQETQYF.

V usage is TRBV15 and J usage is TRBJ2-5, with TRBD2 matching 13 bases. Germline-derived CDR1 and CDR2 are LNHNV and YYDKDF (reference sequence). The V gene end was trimmed by 1 base and the J gene end by 4 bases; junction bases not matched to a gene: 6. The CDR3 is 17 residues long. CDR3 loop: CATSRATTSGRLETQYF. CDR3 in DNA: TGTGCCACCAGCAGAGCGACGACTAGCGGGAGGTTAGAGACCCAGTACTTC.

Only one count was recorded for this clonotype. V and J are TRBV20-1 and TRBJ2-7; tentatively, D is TRBD2 (5 bases). Deletions cut 7 bases from V and 1 base from J, with 17 bases between. The CDR3 contains 14 residues. Germline V gives CDR1 DFQATT, CDR2 SNEGSKA (reference sequence). As DNA, the CDR3 is TGCAGTGTCCTACCCTCATCGGGGTCCTACGAGCAGTACTTC. The encoded protein is CSVLPSSGSYEQYF.

The V gene is TRBV9, the J gene TRBJ2-7; D is possibly TRBD1 or TRBD2 (6 bases each). CDR3 length: 17 residues. Germline V gives CDR1 SGDLS, CDR2 YYNGEE. Trimming cost V 0 bases and J 4 bases, with 20 bases left between them. The CDR3 region is CASSVGPEGGGVYEQYF. The CDR3 DNA reads as TGTGCCAGCAGCGTAGGACCGGAGGGGGGCGGCGTGTACGAGCAGTACTTC.

This rearrangement joins TRBV20-1 to TRBJ2-1; D remains unclear. The CDR3 sequence is 13 residues long. V was clipped by 5 bases and J by 10 bases, with 18 bases between them. In germline, CDR1 is DFQATT, CDR2 SNEGSKA (reference sequence). This CDR3 is CSARPGPLGEQFF. In DNA, the CDR3 is TGCAGTGCTCGACCTGGACCGTTGGGGGAGCAGTTCTTC.

The chain recombines TRBV7-2 with TRBJ2-1; D possibly matches TRBD1 or TRBD2 (7 bases each). Trimming took 5 bases from V and 4 from J, leaving 15 bases between them. Germline V gene sequence: CDR1 SGHTA, CDR2 FQGNSA. This CDR3 contains 15 residues. The CDR3 region is CASSPGGGTYNEQFF. CDR3 nucleotide sequence: TGTGCCAGCAGCCCAGGGGGGGGGACATACAATGAGCAGTTCTTC.

J is TRBJ2-1 and V is TRBV10-3; D unclear. The CDR3 is 15 amino acids. Germline values: CDR1 ENHRY, CDR2 SYGVKD. V lost 2 bases, J lost 8 bases, and 16 bases lay in between. CDR3: CAISEQVAGVDEQFF. The CDR3 DNA follows: TGTGCCATCAGTGAGCAGGTAGCCGGAGTTGATGAGCAGTTCTTC.

This chain uses TRBV25-1 with TRBJ1-2; D gene unclear. CDR1 MGHDK and CDR2 SYGVNS come from the germline V gene. The CDR3 consists of 11 residues. V was shortened by 6 bases and J by 5 bases, with 7 bases between the two germline ends. The CDR3 region has the DNA TGTGCCAGCAGGGGAGGTTATGGCTACACCTTC. This encodes CASRGGYGYTF.

V and J are TRBV11-2 and TRBJ1-2; 8 bases are shared with TRBD1. V was clipped by 4 bases and J by 7 bases; unmatched bases: 8. Germline loops: CDR1 SGHAT, CDR2 FQNNGV. This CDR3 is built from 14 residues. The DNA for the CDR3 is TGTGCCAGCAGCTCTCGGACAGGGTGGAGTGGCTACACCTTC. It is translated as CASSSRTGWSGYTF. Looking up the rest from reference TRBV11-2 and TRBJ1-2 gives the full variable domain: EAGVAQSPRYKIIEKRQSVAFWCNPISGHATLYWYQQILGQGPKLLIQFQNNGVVDDSQLPKDRFSAERLKGVDSTLKIQPAKLEDSAVYLCASSSRTGWSGYTFGSGTRLTVV.

The rearrangement links TRBV3-1 to TRBJ1-1, with D tentatively TRBD1 (5 bases). The CDR3 spans 12 residues. The germline CDR1 and CDR2 sequences are LGHDT and YNNKEL (reference sequence). Trimming removed 2 bases at V and 11 bases at J, with 12 bases between. The CDR3 nucleotides are TGTGCCAGCAGCCAATTGGGGGGAGAGGCTTTCTTT. Its protein is CASSQLGGEAFF.

The gene calls are TRBV3-1 and TRBJ1-2; D uncertain. Trimming cost V 3 bases and J 8 bases, with 19 bases left between them. The germline V gene encodes CDR1 LGHDT and CDR2 YNNKEL (reference sequence). The CDR3 is made up of 15 amino acids. DNA of the CDR3: TGTGCCAGCAGCCAGTTTGCAACAGAGAAGGAAGGCTACACCTTC. Translating it yields CASSQFATEKEGYTF.

V is TRBV6-5 and J is TRBJ2-7; perhaps TRBD2 as D (5 bases). Trimming left V 6 bases short and J 4 bases short, with 16 bases between. CDR1 is MNHEY and CDR2 is SVGAGI in the germline V gene. The CDR3 is made up of 14 amino acids. CDR3 sequence: CASRPRALAYEQYF. CDR3 coding DNA: TGTGCCAGCAGGCCCCGGGCCTTAGCGTACGAGCAGTACTTC.

CDR3 sequence: CSVSIQETQYF. The CDR3 region has the DNA TGCAGCGTTAGCATTCAAGAGACCCAGTACTTC. The V call is TRBV29-1, the J call TRBJ2-5; D is unresolved. Trimming stripped 5 bases from V and 2 bases from J, with 6 bases between. The length of the CDR3 is 11 residues. Germline V gene data show CDR1 as SQVTM and CDR2 as ANQGSEA.

V and J are TRBV5-1 and TRBJ2-5, with TRBD2 matching over 14 bases. This CDR3 region has 15 residues. V lost 2 bases and J lost 4; bases outside the gene matches: 1. Germline V gene lookup returns CDR1 SGHRS and CDR2 YFSETQ. The CDR3 sequence: CASSFGTSGGETQYF. CDR3 bases: TGCGCCAGCAGCTTTGGGACTAGCGGGGGAGAGACCCAGTACTTC.

The chain uses TRBV9 and TRBJ2-2, with D hard to call. The V gene's germline CDR1 is SGDLS and CDR2 YYNGEE. The CDR3 sequence is 14 residues long. V was pared by 0 bases and J by 5 bases, with 8 bases between. CDR3 residues: CASSVVAQTGELFF. CDR3 sequence (DNA): TGTGCCAGCAGCGTAGTGGCACAGACCGGGGAGCTGTTTTTT.

V is TRBV3-1 and J is TRBJ2-5, with TRBD2 matching over 8 bases. Per germline, CDR1 LGHDT and CDR2 YNNKEL (reference sequence). The J segment lost 4 bases and the V segment lost 4 bases, leaving 8 bases of the junction unmatched. This CDR3 region has 15 residues. The CDR3 bases are TGTGCCAGCAGCCCAGCTCCGGGGGGGCGAGAGACCCAGTACTTC. Amino acid sequence: CASSPAPGGRETQYF.

The rearrangement links TRBV7-2 to TRBJ2-7, with 7 bases aligning to TRBD1. With V trimmed by 5 bases and J by 6 bases, 13 bases remained unmatched. The germline V gene encodes CDR1 SGHTA and CDR2 FQGNSA. The CDR3 has 15 amino acids. The DNA for the CDR3 is TGTGCCAGCAGCCTTAACAGGGGATTGCGTGGCGAGCAGTACTTC. Its translation: CASSLNRGLRGEQYF.

The V call is TRBV7-2, the J call TRBJ2-3; tentative D call: TRBD1 (6 bases). V was trimmed by 0 bases and J by 5 bases, leaving 12 bases between them. The CDR3 sequence is 15 residues long. Looked up from germline, CDR1 is SGHTA and CDR2 is FQGNSA. In DNA form, the CDR3 reads TGTGCCAGCAGCTTAGCAGGGACATCTAAAGATACGCAGTATTTT. Amino acids: CASSLAGTSKDTQYF.

DNA for the CDR3: TGTGCCTGGGGGACAGGGCATCAGCCCCAGCATTTT. Encoded protein: CAWGTGHQPQHF. The genes are TRBV30 and TRBJ1-5, with TRBD1 matching 9 bases. Trimming cost V 5 bases and J 5 bases; bases outside gene matches: 1. CDR1 and CDR2 from the germline V gene are GTSNPN and SVGIG (reference sequence). The CDR3 contains 12 residues.

The chain has TRBV19 and TRBJ2-1; no firm D call. The CDR3 sequence is 15 residues long. Germline loops: CDR1 LNHDA, CDR2 SQIVND (reference sequence). V lost 2 bases, J lost 6 bases, and 14 bases lay in between. CDR3 coding DNA: TGTGCCAGTAGTATAAGTTCGGTACTCCGCAATGAGCAGTTCTTC. This encodes CASSISSVLRNEQFF.

The CDR3 reads CASSGGQAGANVLTF. In nucleotides, the CDR3 is TGTGCCAGCAGTGGTGGACAGGCGGGGGCCAACGTCCTGACTTTC. The chain couples TRBV6-2 or TRBV6-3 to TRBJ2-6; 7 bases match TRBD1. The CDR3 runs 15 residues. V lost 5 bases and J lost 4; bases outside the gene matches: 5. Germline V CDR1 and CDR2: MNHEY, SVGEGT.

This rearrangement joins TRBV12-3 or TRBV12-4 to TRBJ1-2, with D perhaps TRBD1 (6 bases). V lost 7 bases, J lost 3 bases, and 18 bases lay in between. The CDR3 is made up of 15 amino acids. Here the CDR3 DNA reads TGTGCCAGCACCCTCTCTACGGGGGGCGACTATGGCTACACCTTC. Amino acids: CASTLSTGGDYGYTF.

This chain uses TRBV20-1 with TRBJ2-7; TRBD1 might be the D (6 bases). Germline CDR1 reads DFQATT; CDR2 reads SNEGSKA (reference sequence). The CDR3 runs 14 residues. Trimming pared 0 bases from V and 2 bases from J, leaving 11 bases between. CDR3 loop: CSARDHRVAYEQYF. For the CDR3, the DNA is TGCAGTGCTAGAGATCACAGGGTCGCCTACGAGCAGTACTTC.